This T cell receptor beta chain came from a study of T-cell reconstitution after alpha-beta-depleted transplantation in children. V was pared by 7 bases and J by 1 base, with 6 bases of the junction left unmatched. CDR3 size: 15 residues. Unique molecular identifiers were incorporated when the TCRbeta library was constructed. Each CDR3 protein is one row after TCRdb ran MiXCR on the PCR reads. This sample yields some 490,000 distinct CDR3 sequences, of which under 15% are seen a single time; less than 6.5% belongs to the top ten. The J gene is TRBJ2-1, the V gene TRBV12-3 or TRBV12-4, with 8 nucleotides matching TRBD2. Here the sequenced sample was PBMCs from the stem cell graft donor, taken from the stem cell graft. The clonotype was recovered from a human donor who donated a stem cell graft to a child with combined immunodeficiency. CDR3 protein: CASTPSGGSYNEQFF. The DNA for the CDR3 is TGTGCCAGCACCCCGTCGGGGGGGTCCTACAATGAGCAGTTCTTC.